A single sample gave rise to the 17 T cell receptor beta chains below, sequenced in a study of OX40 agonist ivuxolimab in advanced cancers. Repertoires were generated with immunoSEQ multiplex PCR, while TCRdb's copy carries only in-frame clones and drops some. This table has tens of thousands of clones, approximately 86% appearing once. The sequencing used CD4+ or CD8+ T cells sorted from blood, collected in a trial of the OX40 agonist ivuxolimab. These receptors all stem from an adult with an advanced solid tumor such as melanoma, head and neck, liver or kidney cancer.

The chain is built from TRBV14 and TRBJ1-6, with TRBD1 identical over 11 bases. This CDR3 spans 15 amino acids. The V and J ends lost 4 bases and 10 bases, in that order; junction bases with no gene match: 6. CDR1 and CDR2 (germline): SGHDN, FVKESK. CDR3 sequence reads: CASSPGTGGNSPLHF. The CDR3 bases are TGTGCCAGCAGCCCCGGGACAGGGGGAAACTCACCCCTCCACTTT.

The chain uses TRBV5-1 and TRBJ2-5, with D hard to call. V was shortened by 1 base and J by 4 bases, with 5 bases between the two germline ends. CDR3 length: 12 amino acids. The germline CDR1 and CDR2 sequences are SGHRS and YFSETQ. DNA of the CDR3: TGCGCCAGCAGCTTGACCCTAGAGACCCAGTACTTC. This encodes CASSLTLETQYF.

The rearrangement joins TRBV19 to TRBJ1-2; TRBD1 might be the D (5 bases). Trimming left V 3 bases short and J 4 bases short, with 15 bases between. The CDR3 totals 15 residues. CDR1 and CDR2 (germline): LNHDA, SQIVND (reference sequence). DNA of the CDR3: TGTGCCAGTAGTATTAACCGGGACGGCCTCTATGGCTACACCTTC. It codes for CASSINRDGLYGYTF.

This clone was counted between two and nine times. The chain carries TRBV4-1 and TRBJ1-1, with D unresolved. Trimming stripped 4 bases from V and 6 bases from J, with 12 bases between. Germline V CDR1 and CDR2: MGHRA, YSYEKL. This CDR3 region has 13 residues. This chain's CDR3 is CASSPEEIAEAFF. The CDR3 bases are TGCGCCAGCAGCCCTGAGGAGATCGCTGAAGCTTTCTTT.

The CDR3 sequence: CASSAGQNYGYTF. CDR3 sequence (DNA): TGTGCCAGCAGCGCGGGACAAAACTATGGCTACACCTTC. This chain links TRBV7-8 with TRBJ1-2; TRBD1 is a possible D gene (6 bases). V dropped 5 bases and J dropped 2 bases, with 9 bases sitting between them. The CDR3 loop spans 13 amino acids. The germline V gene has CDR1 SGHVS and CDR2 FQNEAQ. Full variable domain (rest looked up from reference TRBV7-8 and TRBJ1-2): GAGVSQSPRYKVAKRGQDVALRCDPISGHVSLFWYQQALGQGPEFLTYFQNEAQLDKSGLPSDRFFAERPEGSVSTLKIQRTQQEDSAVYLCASSAGQNYGYTFGSGTRLTVV.

The chain is built from TRBV9 and TRBJ1-4; 9 bases map to TRBD1. The ends lost 0 bases at V and 7 bases at J; junction bases unmatched: 7. This CDR3 spans 16 amino acids. The V gene's germline CDR1 is SGDLS and CDR2 YYNGEE. The CDR3 coding sequence is TGTGCCAGCAGCGTAGCTACGACAGGGGGAACTGAAAAACTGTTTTTT. It encodes CASSVATTGGTEKLFF.

This clone showed up just once. CDR3 sequence: CASSPRTGEEKLFF. CDR3 DNA: TGTGCCAGTAGTCCCCGGACAGGGGAAGAAAAACTGTTTTTT. The chain recombines TRBV19 with TRBJ1-4; the match to TRBD1 covers 9 bases. The CDR3 has 14 residues. After removal of 5 bases from V and 8 bases from J, the junction contained 6 bases not matched to a gene. From germline, CDR1 is LNHDA and CDR2 SQIVND (reference sequence). The full variable domain, in which reference TRBV19 and TRBJ1-4 provide the parts outside the CDR3, is DGGITQSPKYLFRKEGQNVTLSCEQNLNHDAMYWYRQDPGQGLRLIYYSQIVNDFQKGDIAEGYSVSREKKESFPLTVTSAQKNPTAFYLCASSPRTGEEKLFFGSGTQLSVL.

V and J are TRBV28 and TRBJ1-1, with 8 nucleotides matching TRBD1. Germline CDR1 MDHEN, CDR2 SYDVKM. This CDR3 is built from 14 residues. The CDR3 nucleotides read TGTGTACTTCGGGCAGGGGGCGAGAACACTGAAGCTTTCTTT. It codes for CVLRAGGENTEAFF.

This clone has a single count. The CDR3 region has the DNA TGTGCCAGCAGCTTACGAGGGGCGACCGGGGAGCTGTTTTTT. This sequence encodes CASSLRGATGELFF. The V and J genes are TRBV11-2 and TRBJ2-2, with D perhaps TRBD1 or TRBD2 (5 bases each). This CDR3 is built from 14 residues. Trimming removed 2 bases at V and 5 bases at J, with 9 bases between. The germline V gene encodes CDR1 SGHAT and CDR2 FQNNGV.

The J gene is TRBJ1-5, the V gene TRBV7-2; TRBD1 might be the D (6 bases). Trimming stripped 1 base from V and 7 bases from J, with 11 bases between. CDR1 is SGHTA and CDR2 is FQGNSA in the germline V gene. The CDR3 has 14 residues. DNA for the CDR3: TGTGCCAGCAGCTTAGTCCCAGGGGACCAGCCCCAGCATTTT. This gives the protein CASSLVPGDQPQHF. Based on the CDR3 plus reference TRBV7-2 and TRBJ1-5, the full variable domain is GAGVSQSPSNKVTEKGKDVELRCDPISGHTALYWYRQSLGQGLEFLIYFQGNSAPDKSGLPSDRFSAERTGGSVSTLTIQRTQQEDSAVYLCASSLVPGDQPQHFGDGTRLSIL.

CDR3 in amino acids: CASGLDRILSEQYF. The CDR3, as DNA: TGTGCCAGCGGTCTCGACAGGATCCTGAGTGAGCAGTACTTC. This chain connects TRBV6-1 to TRBJ2-7; tentatively, D is TRBD1 (6 bases). The germline V gene has CDR1 MNHNS and CDR2 SASEGT. This CDR3 spans 14 amino acids. Trimming removed 8 bases at V and 7 bases at J, with 21 bases between.

The rearrangement joins TRBV6-5 to TRBJ2-3; 7 positions match TRBD2. Trimming took 0 bases from V and 2 from J; bases not matched to a gene: 2. The CDR3 runs 15 residues. Germline V CDR1 and CDR2: MNHEY, SVGAGI. CDR3 DNA: TGTGCCAGCAGTTACTCTGGGACTATCACAGATACGCAGTATTTT. Translating gives CASSYSGTITDTQYF.

The V call is TRBV7-9, the J call TRBJ2-1; 9 bases agree with TRBD1. CDR3 length: 15 amino acids. Germline values: CDR1 SEHNR, CDR2 FQNEAQ (reference sequence). Unmatched junction bases numbered 14, after V lost 5 bases and J lost 12 bases. As DNA, the CDR3 is TGTGCCAGCAGCCGCGGGACAGGGAAAATTCTGGGGCAGTTCTTC. It codes for CASSRGTGKILGQFF.

The V call is TRBV19, the J call TRBJ1-2; possibly TRBD1 for D (6 bases). The CDR3 totals 13 residues. The germline gives CDR1 LNHDA, CDR2 SQIVND (reference sequence). V lost 6 bases, J lost 2 bases, and 10 bases lay in between. The CDR3 DNA is TGTGCCAGTAGCCCAGACAGGAACTATGGCTACACCTTC. Residues: CASSPDRNYGYTF.

This clone was detected only once. The chain carries TRBV7-9 and TRBJ2-7; 8 bases match TRBD1. The CDR3 totals 14 residues. V was clipped by 3 bases and J by 7 bases; unmatched bases: 8. Germline V gene lookup returns CDR1 SEHNR and CDR2 FQNEAQ (reference sequence). CDR3 in DNA: TGTGCCAGCAGCTTCGGACAGGGAACAGGGGAGCAGTACTTC. Translating it yields CASSFGQGTGEQYF.

Here the CDR3 DNA reads TGTGCCAGCTCACCACCGGCTAGCGGGAAGAATGAGCAGTTCTTC. Its protein product is CASSPPASGKNEQFF. This chain uses TRBV18 with TRBJ2-1; TRBD2 agrees at 9 bases. The germline gives CDR1 KGHSH, CDR2 LQKENI. This CDR3 comprises 15 residues. The trim removed 0 bases at V and 7 bases at J, leaving 4 bases unmatched.

The chain carries TRBV28 and TRBJ1-5; 10 positions agree with TRBD1. The length of the CDR3 is 14 residues. Trimming took 2 bases from V and 7 from J; bases not matched to a gene: 2. Germline V gene sequence: CDR1 MDHEN, CDR2 SYDVKM. The CDR3, as DNA: TGTGCCAGCAGTTTACGGGACAGGGGACAGCCCCAGCATTTT. It yields the protein CASSLRDRGQPQHF.